These 19 T cell receptor beta chains originate from one sample sequenced in a study of control samples from healthy donors and cancer patients. The data were produced by immunoSEQ multiplex PCR, yet TCRdb's version contains in-frame clones alone and is incomplete. Of about 200,000 clones in the sample, 90% to 95% were seen once. The sequenced material came from blood. The receptors shown here come from a man in his thirties or forties in good health.

V usage is TRBV12-5 and J usage is TRBJ2-1; D possibly matches TRBD1 or TRBD2 (5 bases each). Trimming took off 5 bases at V and 4 bases at J, with 12 bases between the two ends. Germline V gene lookup returns CDR1 LGHNT and CDR2 FRNRAP. The CDR3 extends over 14 amino acids. The CDR3 DNA reads as TGTGCTAGTGGTAACCGGGACCTATACAATGAGCAGTTCTTC. Translating it yields CASGNRDLYNEQFF.

CDR3 region: CASSSDSTHEQYF. The CDR3 nucleotides are TGTGCCAGCAGTTCCGACTCGACCCACGAGCAGTACTTC. The chain joins TRBV7-2 to TRBJ2-7; D not resolved. V was pared by 6 bases and J by 5 bases, with 14 bases between. Germline V gene sequence: CDR1 SGHTA, CDR2 FQGNSA. The CDR3 runs 13 residues.

The genes are TRBV5-1 and TRBJ2-3; TRBD2 might be the D (6 bases). In germline, CDR1 is SGHRS, CDR2 YFSETQ. V lost 3 bases and J lost 2, with 10 bases in between. The CDR3 spans 14 residues. The chain's CDR3 is CASSSGGATDTQYF. In DNA form, the CDR3 reads TGCGCCAGCAGCTCGGGCGGGGCCACAGATACGCAGTATTTT.

The V call is TRBV12-3 or TRBV12-4, the J call TRBJ2-7, with 7 bases lining up with TRBD1. Germline trimming cut 5 bases from V and 5 bases from J; bases unmatched to any gene: 6. This CDR3 region has 13 residues. This chain's CDR3 is CASSPTGIHEQYF. CDR3 in DNA: TGTGCCAGCAGTCCGACAGGGATACACGAGCAGTACTTC.

The chain uses TRBV18 and TRBJ2-7; 7 bases align to TRBD1. This CDR3 contains 13 residues. The V segment lost 6 bases and the J segment 3 bases; nucleotides outside the gene matches: 5. CDR1 is KGHSH, CDR2 LQKENI, per germline. In DNA, the CDR3 is TGTGCCAGCTCTTTCCGGGACAGCTACGAGCAGTACTTC. Residues: CASSFRDSYEQYF.

The chain employs TRBV9 and TRBJ2-1, with TRBD2 matching 7 bases. The V gene end was trimmed by 3 bases and the J gene end by 0 bases; junction bases not matched to a gene: 3. The CDR3 extends over 15 amino acids. Per the germline V gene, CDR1 is SGDLS and CDR2 is YYNGEE. The CDR3 bases are TGTGCCAGCAGCGCCCCGGGGGGCTCCTACAATGAGCAGTTCTTC. Its protein is CASSAPGGSYNEQFF.

This sequence joins TRBV3-1 (or the pseudogene TRBV3-2) and TRBJ1-1; weak D call: TRBD1 (6 bases). Germline V CDR1 and CDR2: LGHDT, YNNKEL (reference sequence). CDR3 size: 13 residues. V was shortened by 2 bases and J by 5 bases, with 9 bases between the two germline ends. As DNA, the CDR3 is TGTGCCAGCAGCCAAATTACAGGGACTGAAGCTTTCTTT. It translates to CASSQITGTEAFF.

The CDR3 DNA reads TGTGCCAGCAGCCTTCTACCCGGGGAGCTGTTTTTT. Its protein product is CASSLLPGELFF. J is TRBJ2-2 and V is TRBV3-1 (or the pseudogene TRBV3-2); D uncertain. CDR3 length equals 12 residues. Between the trimmed V and J ends, which lost 4 bases and 6 bases, there was a span of 6 bases. CDR1 is LGHDT and CDR2 is YNNKEL in the germline V gene (reference sequence).

The genes are TRBV5-6 and TRBJ2-7; maybe TRBD1 (5 bases). CDR3 size: 12 residues. The germline CDR1 and CDR2 sequences are SGHDT and YYEEEE. V was pared by 0 bases and J by 6 bases, with 7 bases between. CDR3 amino acids: CASSLGQIEQYF. CDR3 nucleotides: TGTGCCAGCAGCTTGGGACAGATCGAGCAGTACTTC.

The chain joins TRBV19 to TRBJ1-3; tentatively, D is TRBD1 (5 bases). The CDR3 sequence is 18 residues long. The germline V and J ends were trimmed by 0 bases and 2 bases, with 17 bases remaining between them. Germline loops: CDR1 LNHDA, CDR2 SQIVND (reference sequence). Here the CDR3 reads CASSIDLRATGAGNTIYF. The CDR3 region has the DNA TGTGCCAGTAGTATAGATCTGAGGGCCACGGGGGCTGGAAACACCATATATTTT.

This chain joins TRBV5-5 and TRBJ1-6; 9 nucleotides align to TRBD1. The V segment lost 1 base and the J segment 6 bases; nucleotides outside the gene matches: 8. The germline CDR1 and CDR2 sequences are SGHKS and YYEKEE (reference sequence). The CDR3 sequence is 17 residues long. CDR3 amino acids: CASSLTRAGQGNSPLHF. The CDR3 DNA follows: TGTGCCAGCAGCTTGACGCGGGCGGGACAGGGTAATTCACCCCTCCACTTT.

The rearrangement joins TRBV2 to TRBJ2-2; D not certain. The CDR3 is 14 residues long. Germline-derived CDR1 and CDR2 are SNHLY and FYNNEI. The V end lost 4 bases, the J end lost 5 bases, and 11 bases lay between the germline ends. Written as DNA, the CDR3 is TGTGCCAGCAGTGCCCCGTCCGGGACCGGGGAGCTGTTTTTT. Translated: CASSAPSGTGELFF.

The chain has TRBV13 and TRBJ2-2; D is ambiguous. CDR3 length equals 12 residues. The V end lost 6 bases, the J end lost 4 bases, and 6 bases lay between the germline ends. The germline CDR1 and CDR2 sequences are PRHDT and FYEKMQ (reference sequence). Here the CDR3 reads CASSLLTGELFF. The CDR3 DNA reads TGTGCCAGCAGTTTACTCACCGGGGAGCTGTTTTTT.

This sequence joins TRBV2 and TRBJ1-4; the D gene is possibly TRBD1 (5 bases). V was clipped by 6 bases and J by 8 bases, with 22 bases between them. Germline lookup yields CDR1 SNHLY and CDR2 FYNNEI. The CDR3 has 16 residues. The CDR3 reads CASSVRPGTVGEKLFF. In DNA form, the CDR3 reads TGTGCCAGCAGCGTACGACCCGGGACGGTGGGGGAAAAACTGTTTTTT.

The V gene is TRBV6-5, the J gene TRBJ2-5; D is unclear. From germline, CDR1 is MNHEY and CDR2 SVGAGI. CDR3 length: 14 residues. V was cut by 10 bases and J by 4 bases, with 19 bases left in between. CDR3 DNA: TGTGCCACCAGCCACCTTAGTATCGGAGAGACCCAGTACTTC. It encodes CATSHLSIGETQYF.

The V call is TRBV5-1, the J call TRBJ1-1; 11 positions match TRBD1. This CDR3 contains 14 residues. Germline assignment: CDR1 SGHRS and CDR2 YFSETQ. The J segment lost 6 bases and the V segment lost 5 bases, leaving 6 bases of the junction unmatched. The CDR3 loop reads CASSWTGGHAEAFF. DNA of the CDR3: TGCGCCAGCAGTTGGACAGGGGGCCACGCTGAAGCTTTCTTT.

This clone was seen only a few times. The chain joins TRBV27 to TRBJ1-1, with D possibly matching TRBD1 (5 bases). V was cut by 4 bases and J by 2 bases, with 14 bases left in between. The CDR3 loop spans 15 amino acids. Germline V gene lookup returns CDR1 MNHEY and CDR2 SMNVEV (reference sequence). Here the CDR3 reads CASSSSGRHNTEAFF. CDR3 nucleotide sequence: TGTGCCAGCAGTTCCTCGGGACGGCACAACACTGAAGCTTTCTTT.

V is TRBV11-2 and J is TRBJ2-7, with D uncertain. The ends were cut back, 5 bases at V and 2 bases at J, with 7 bases in the middle. The CDR3 is 12 residues long. The V gene's germline CDR1 is SGHAT and CDR2 FQNNGV. The CDR3 loop reads CASSPMPYEQYF. DNA of the CDR3: TGTGCCAGCAGCCCGATGCCCTACGAGCAGTACTTC.

The chain employs TRBV10-3 and TRBJ1-2; 7 positions match TRBD1. The V gene's germline CDR1 is ENHRY and CDR2 SYGVKD. Losses at the gene ends were 0 bases for V and 5 bases for J; bases not matched to a gene: 6. The CDR3 covers 15 residues. Written as DNA, the CDR3 is TGTGCCATCAGTGAGTCATACAGGGGAAAATATGGCTACACCTTC. Amino acid sequence: CAISESYRGKYGYTF.